The clone carrying this T cell receptor (beta chain) came up a few times. There are 16 residues in the CDR3. With V trimmed by 4 bases and J by 5 bases, 10 bases remained unmatched. From germline, CDR1 is MNHEY and CDR2 SMNVEV (reference sequence). This specimen belongs to a study of cytomegalovirus exposure and HLA in healthy donors. The PCR employed 60 Vbeta primers together with 13 Jbeta primers. Here immunoSEQ multiplex PCR was the method, and the copy in TCRdb shows in-frame clones only, minus some. Here the sample spans more than 95,000 clones, 60% to 85% being singletons. The chain recombines TRBV27 with TRBJ2-7, with TRBD1 matching over 11 bases. Sequenced sample: PBMCs. The receptor's source is a man aged 35 to 55 in good health and CMV-seronegative. CDR3 sequence (DNA): TGTGCCAGCAGTTATATCCGGGACAGGGGGATCCACGAGCAGTACTTC. Amino acid sequence: CASSYIRDRGIHEQYF.